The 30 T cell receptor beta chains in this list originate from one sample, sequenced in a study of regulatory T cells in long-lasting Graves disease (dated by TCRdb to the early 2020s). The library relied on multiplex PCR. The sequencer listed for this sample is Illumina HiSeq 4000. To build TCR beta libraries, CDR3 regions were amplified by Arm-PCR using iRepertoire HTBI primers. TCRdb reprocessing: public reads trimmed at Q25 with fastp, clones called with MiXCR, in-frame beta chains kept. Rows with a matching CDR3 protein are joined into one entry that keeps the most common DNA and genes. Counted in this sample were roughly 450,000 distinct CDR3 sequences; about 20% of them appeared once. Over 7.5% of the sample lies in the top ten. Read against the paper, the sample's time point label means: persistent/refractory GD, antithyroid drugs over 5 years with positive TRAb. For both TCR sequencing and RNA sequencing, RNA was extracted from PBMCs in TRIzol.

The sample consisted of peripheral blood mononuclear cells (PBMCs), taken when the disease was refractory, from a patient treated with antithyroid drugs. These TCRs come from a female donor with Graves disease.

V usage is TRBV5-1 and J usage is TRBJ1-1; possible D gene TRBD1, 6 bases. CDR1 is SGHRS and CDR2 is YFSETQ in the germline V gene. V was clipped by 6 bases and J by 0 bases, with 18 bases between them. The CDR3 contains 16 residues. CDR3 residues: CASTSSPGHVNTEAFF. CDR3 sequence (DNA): TGCGCCAGCACCTCGAGCCCGGGACACGTGAACACTGAAGCTTTCTTT.

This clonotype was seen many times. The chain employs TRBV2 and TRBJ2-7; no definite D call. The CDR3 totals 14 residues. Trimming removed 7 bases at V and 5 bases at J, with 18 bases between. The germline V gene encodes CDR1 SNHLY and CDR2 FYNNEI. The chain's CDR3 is CASTGSARINEQYF. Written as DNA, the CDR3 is TGTGCCAGCACCGGCTCTGCGAGGATCAACGAGCAGTACTTC.

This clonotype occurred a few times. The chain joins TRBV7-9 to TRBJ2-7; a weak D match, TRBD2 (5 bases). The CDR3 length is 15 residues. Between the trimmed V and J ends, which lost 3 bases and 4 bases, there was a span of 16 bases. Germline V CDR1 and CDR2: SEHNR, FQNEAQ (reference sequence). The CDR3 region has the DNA TGTGCCAGCAGCTTTGCGGAGGCCTCCTTTTACGAGCAGTACTTC. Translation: CASSFAEASFYEQYF.

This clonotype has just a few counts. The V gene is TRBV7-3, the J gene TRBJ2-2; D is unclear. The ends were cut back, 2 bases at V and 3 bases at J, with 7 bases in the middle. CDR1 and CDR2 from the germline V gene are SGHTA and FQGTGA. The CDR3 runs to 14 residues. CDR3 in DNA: TGTGCCAGCAGCTTATCCACGGACACCGGGGAGCTGTTTTTT. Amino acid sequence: CASSLSTDTGELFF.

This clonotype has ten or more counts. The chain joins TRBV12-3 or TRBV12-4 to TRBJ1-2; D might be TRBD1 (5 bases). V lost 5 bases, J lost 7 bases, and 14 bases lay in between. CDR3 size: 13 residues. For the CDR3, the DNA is TGTGCCAGCAGTCGGGGGTCTATGGCTGGCTACACCTTC. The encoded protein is CASSRGSMAGYTF.

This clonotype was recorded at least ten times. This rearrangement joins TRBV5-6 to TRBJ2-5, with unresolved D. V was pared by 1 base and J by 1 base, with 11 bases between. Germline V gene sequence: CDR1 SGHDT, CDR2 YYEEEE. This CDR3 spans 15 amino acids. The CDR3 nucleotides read TGTGCCAGCAGCTTGCTCAGGTCCATCCAAGAGACCCAGTACTTC. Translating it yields CASSLLRSIQETQYF.

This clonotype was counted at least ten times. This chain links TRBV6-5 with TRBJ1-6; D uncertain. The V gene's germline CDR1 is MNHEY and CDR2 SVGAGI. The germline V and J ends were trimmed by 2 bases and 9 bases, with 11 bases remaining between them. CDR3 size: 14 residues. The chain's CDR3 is CASSYGRIGSPLHF. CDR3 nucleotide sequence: TGTGCCAGCAGTTACGGACGGATTGGTTCACCCCTCCACTTT.

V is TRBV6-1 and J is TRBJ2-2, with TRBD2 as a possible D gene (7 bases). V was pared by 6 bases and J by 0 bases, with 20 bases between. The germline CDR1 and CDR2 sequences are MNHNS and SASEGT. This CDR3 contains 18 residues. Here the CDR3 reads CASRTQGPGTTNTGELFF. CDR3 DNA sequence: TGTGCCAGCAGAACCCAGGGGCCCGGGACTACGAACACCGGGGAGCTGTTTTTT.

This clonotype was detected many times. Here the CDR3 DNA reads TGTGCCAGCAGTTCCCTTGGACCAAACACCGGGGAGCTGTTTTTT. Translated, it gives CASSSLGPNTGELFF. The V call is TRBV28, the J call TRBJ2-2; D unclear. Germline V CDR1 and CDR2: MDHEN, SYDVKM. The CDR3 consists of 15 residues. Trimming removed 4 bases at V and 2 bases at J, with 11 bases between.

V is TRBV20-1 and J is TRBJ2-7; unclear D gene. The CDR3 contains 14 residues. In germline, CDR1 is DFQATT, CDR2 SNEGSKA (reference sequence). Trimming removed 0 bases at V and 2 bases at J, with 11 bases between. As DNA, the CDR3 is TGCAGTGCTAGAGATCTGGGCCAAACCTACGAGCAGTACTTC. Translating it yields CSARDLGQTYEQYF.

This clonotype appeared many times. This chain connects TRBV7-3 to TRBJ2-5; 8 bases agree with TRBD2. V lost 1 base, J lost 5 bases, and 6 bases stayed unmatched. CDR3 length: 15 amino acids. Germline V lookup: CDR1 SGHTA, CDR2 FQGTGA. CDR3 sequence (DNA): TGTGCCAGCAGCTTAAGGGGACGGGAGGGTGAGACCCAGTACTTC. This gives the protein CASSLRGREGETQYF. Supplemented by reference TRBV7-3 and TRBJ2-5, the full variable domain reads GAGVSQTPSNKVTEKGKYVELRCDPISGHTALYWYRQSLGQGPEFLIYFQGTGAADDSGLPNDRFFAVRPEGSVSTLKIQRTERGDSAVYLCASSLRGREGETQYFGPGTRLLVL.

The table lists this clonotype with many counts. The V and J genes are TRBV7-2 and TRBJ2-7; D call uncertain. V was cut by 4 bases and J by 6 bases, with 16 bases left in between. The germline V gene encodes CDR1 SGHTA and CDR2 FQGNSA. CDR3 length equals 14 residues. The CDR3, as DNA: TGTGCCAGCAGCTCTGGGCGTAGGACGGTCGAGCAGTACTTC. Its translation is CASSSGRRTVEQYF.

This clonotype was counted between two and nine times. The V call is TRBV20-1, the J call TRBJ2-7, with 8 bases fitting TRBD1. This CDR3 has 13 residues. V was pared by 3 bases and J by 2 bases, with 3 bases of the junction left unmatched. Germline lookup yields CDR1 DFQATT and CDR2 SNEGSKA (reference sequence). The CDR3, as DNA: TGCAGTGCTAGGGACAGGGTTACCTACGAGCAGTACTTC. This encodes CSARDRVTYEQYF.

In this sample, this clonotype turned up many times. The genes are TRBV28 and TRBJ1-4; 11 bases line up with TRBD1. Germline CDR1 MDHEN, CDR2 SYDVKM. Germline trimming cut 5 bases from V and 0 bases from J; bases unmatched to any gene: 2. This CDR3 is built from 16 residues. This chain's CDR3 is CASSLGQGATNEKLFF. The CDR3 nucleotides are TGTGCCAGCAGTCTGGGACAGGGGGCAACTAATGAAAAACTGTTTTTT. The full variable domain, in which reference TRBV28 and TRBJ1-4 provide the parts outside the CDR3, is DVKVTQSSRYLVKRTGEKVFLECVQDMDHENMFWYRQDPGLGLRLIYFSYDVKMKEKGDIPEGYSVSREKKERFSLILESASTNQTSMYLCASSLGQGATNEKLFFGSGTQLSVL.

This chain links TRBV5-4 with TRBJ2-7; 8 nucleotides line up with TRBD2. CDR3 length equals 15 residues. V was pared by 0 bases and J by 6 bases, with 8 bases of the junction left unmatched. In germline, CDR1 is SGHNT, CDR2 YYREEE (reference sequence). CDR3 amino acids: CASSLGLSGTPEQYF. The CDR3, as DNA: TGTGCCAGCAGCTTGGGTCTTAGCGGGACTCCCGAGCAGTACTTC.

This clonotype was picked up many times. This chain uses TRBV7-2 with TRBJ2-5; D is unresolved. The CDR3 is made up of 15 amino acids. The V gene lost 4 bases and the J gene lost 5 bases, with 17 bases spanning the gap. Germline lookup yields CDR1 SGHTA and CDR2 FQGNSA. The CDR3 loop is CASSSPSRRRETQYF. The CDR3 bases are TGTGCCAGCAGCTCTCCTAGTCGACGACGGGAGACCCAGTACTTC.

The CDR3 reads CASGPGRGEQYF. CDR3 in DNA: TGTGCCAGCGGCCCGGGGAGAGGCGAGCAGTACTTC. V gene TRBV7-8 combines with J gene TRBJ2-7; maybe TRBD2 (5 bases). With 8 bases removed from V and 6 bases from J, the gap between germline ends came to 14 bases. The germline V gene encodes CDR1 SGHVS and CDR2 FQNEAQ. The CDR3 totals 12 residues.

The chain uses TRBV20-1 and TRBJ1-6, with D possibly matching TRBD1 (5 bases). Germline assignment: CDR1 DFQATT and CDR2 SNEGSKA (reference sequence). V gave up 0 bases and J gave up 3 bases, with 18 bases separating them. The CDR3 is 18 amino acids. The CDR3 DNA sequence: TGCAGTGCTAGAGATAGAGAAACCTGGGGGATCTATAATTCACCCCTCCACTTT. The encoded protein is CSARDRETWGIYNSPLHF.

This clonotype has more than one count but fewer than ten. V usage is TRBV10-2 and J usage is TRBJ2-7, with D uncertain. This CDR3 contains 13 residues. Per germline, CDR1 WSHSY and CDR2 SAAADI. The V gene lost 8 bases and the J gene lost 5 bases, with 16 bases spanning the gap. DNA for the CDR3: TGCGCCAGCCGCATCGACCGACAAAACGAGCAGTACTTC. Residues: CASRIDRQNEQYF.

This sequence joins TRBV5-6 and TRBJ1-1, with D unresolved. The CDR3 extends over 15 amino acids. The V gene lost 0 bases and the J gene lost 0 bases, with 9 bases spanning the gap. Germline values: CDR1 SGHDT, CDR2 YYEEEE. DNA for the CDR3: TGTGCCAGCAGCTTGGTGAGAGGAATGAACACTGAAGCTTTCTTT. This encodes CASSLVRGMNTEAFF.

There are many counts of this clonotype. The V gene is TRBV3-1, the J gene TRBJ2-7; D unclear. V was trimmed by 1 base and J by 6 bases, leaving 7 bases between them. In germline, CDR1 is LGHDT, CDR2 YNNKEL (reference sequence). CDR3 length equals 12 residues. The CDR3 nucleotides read TGTGCCAGCAGCCAAGGTGGTCGCGAGCAGTACTTC. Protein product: CASSQGGREQYF.

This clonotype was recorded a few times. CDR3 in amino acids: CAVRQNQETQYF. In nucleotides, the CDR3 is TGTGCCGTACGACAGAACCAAGAGACCCAGTACTTC. This chain links TRBV7-9 with TRBJ2-5; the D gene is possibly TRBD1 (5 bases). Germline values: CDR1 SEHNR, CDR2 FQNEAQ (reference sequence). This CDR3 has 12 amino acids. Trimming removed 11 bases from V and 0 bases from J, with 10 bases in between.

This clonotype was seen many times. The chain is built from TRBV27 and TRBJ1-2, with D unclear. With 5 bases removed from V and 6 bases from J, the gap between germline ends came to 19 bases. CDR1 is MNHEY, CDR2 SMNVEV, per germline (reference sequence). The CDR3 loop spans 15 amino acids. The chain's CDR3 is CASSPLGAPADGYTF. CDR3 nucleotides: TGTGCCAGCAGTCCCCTCGGTGCCCCGGCTGATGGCTACACCTTC.

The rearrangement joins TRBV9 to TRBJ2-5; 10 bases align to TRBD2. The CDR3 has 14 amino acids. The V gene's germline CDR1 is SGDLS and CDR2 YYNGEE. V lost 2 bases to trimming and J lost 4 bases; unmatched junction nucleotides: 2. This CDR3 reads CASSVGLATETQYF. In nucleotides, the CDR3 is TGTGCCAGCAGCGTGGGACTAGCGACAGAGACCCAGTACTTC.

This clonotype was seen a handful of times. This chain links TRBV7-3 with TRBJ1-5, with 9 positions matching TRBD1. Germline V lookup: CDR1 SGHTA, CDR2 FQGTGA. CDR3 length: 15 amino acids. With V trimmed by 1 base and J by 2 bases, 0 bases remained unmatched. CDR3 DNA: TGTGCCAGCAGCTTAAGGGACAGGGGCAATCAGCCCCAGCATTTT. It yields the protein CASSLRDRGNQPQHF.

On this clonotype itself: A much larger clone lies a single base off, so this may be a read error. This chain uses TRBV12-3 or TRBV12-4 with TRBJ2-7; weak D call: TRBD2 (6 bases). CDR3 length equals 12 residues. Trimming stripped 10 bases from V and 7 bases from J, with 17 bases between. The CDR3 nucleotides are TGTGCCACCCGACTAGATTCGGGAGAGCAGTACTTC. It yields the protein CATRLDSGEQYF.

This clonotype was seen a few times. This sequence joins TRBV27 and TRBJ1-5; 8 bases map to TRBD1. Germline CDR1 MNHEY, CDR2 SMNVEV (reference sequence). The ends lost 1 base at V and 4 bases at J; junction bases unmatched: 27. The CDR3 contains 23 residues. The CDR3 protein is CASSLYGPGQWGTGQGGNQPQHF. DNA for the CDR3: TGTGCCAGCAGTTTATACGGGCCGGGGCAATGGGGGACAGGACAAGGAGGGAATCAGCCCCAGCATTTT.

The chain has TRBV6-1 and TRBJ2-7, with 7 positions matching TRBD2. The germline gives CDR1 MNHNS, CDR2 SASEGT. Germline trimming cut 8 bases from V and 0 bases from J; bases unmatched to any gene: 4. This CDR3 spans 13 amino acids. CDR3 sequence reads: CASCLADSYEQYF. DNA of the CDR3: TGTGCCAGCTGTCTAGCGGACTCCTACGAGCAGTACTTC.

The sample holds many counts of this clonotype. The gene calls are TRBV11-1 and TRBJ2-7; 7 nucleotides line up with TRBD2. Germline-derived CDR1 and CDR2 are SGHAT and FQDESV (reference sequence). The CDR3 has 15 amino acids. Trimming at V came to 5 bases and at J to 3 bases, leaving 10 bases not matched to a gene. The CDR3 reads CASSIYSGTNYEQYF. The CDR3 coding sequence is TGTGCCAGCAGCATCTACTCGGGGACTAACTACGAGCAGTACTTC.

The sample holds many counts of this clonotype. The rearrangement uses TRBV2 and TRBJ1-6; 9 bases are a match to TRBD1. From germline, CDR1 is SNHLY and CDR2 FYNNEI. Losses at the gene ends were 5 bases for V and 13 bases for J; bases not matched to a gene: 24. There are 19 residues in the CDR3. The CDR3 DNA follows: TGTGCCAGCAGTCTAACCGGGACAGGGCGGATTATGGATGACCCCCCCCTCCACTTT. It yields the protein CASSLTGTGRIMDDPPLHF.